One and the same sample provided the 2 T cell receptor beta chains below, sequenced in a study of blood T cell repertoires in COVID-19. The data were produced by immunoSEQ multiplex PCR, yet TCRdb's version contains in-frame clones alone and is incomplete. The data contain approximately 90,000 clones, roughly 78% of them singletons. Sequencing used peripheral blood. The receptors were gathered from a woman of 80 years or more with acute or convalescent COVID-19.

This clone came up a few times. In nucleotides, the CDR3 is TGCAGCGTCCTATACAGGGCCCGGGGCAATGAGCAGTTCTTC. Translating gives CSVLYRARGNEQFF. The chain employs TRBV29-1 and TRBJ2-1, with D possibly TRBD1 on 6 matching bases. The CDR3 has 14 amino acids. Looked up from germline, CDR1 is SQVTM and CDR2 is ANQGSEA. Trimming took 6 bases from V and 6 from J, leaving 18 bases between them.

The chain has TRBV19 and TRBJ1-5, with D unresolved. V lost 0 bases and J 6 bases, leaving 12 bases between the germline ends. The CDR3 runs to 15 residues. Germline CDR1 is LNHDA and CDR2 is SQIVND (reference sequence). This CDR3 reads CASSIDPPISQPQHF. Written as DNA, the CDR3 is TGTGCCAGTAGTATAGATCCCCCCATTAGTCAGCCCCAGCATTTT.